This T cell receptor (beta chain) was observed in a study of PD-1 blockade in classical Hodgkin lymphoma. V was pared by 0 bases and J by 1 base, with 3 bases of the junction left unmatched. The CDR3 loop spans 16 amino acids. Germline V gene data show CDR1 as SGHDT and CDR2 as YYEEEE. TCRdb's table, derived via immunoSEQ multiplex PCR, lists solely in-frame clones and lacks some. Seen here are about 18,000 clones, about 80% observed once, and the top ten hold approximately 12%. Time point in this sample: cycle 4 day 1 (C4D1), after 5 to 7 weeks of nivolumab. Relapses following autologous stem cell transplantation were seen in all patients, with brentuximab vedotin exposure varying.

The source was peripheral blood mononuclear cells (PBMCs), collected before the fourth cycle of nivolumab. The rearrangement links TRBV5-6 to TRBJ2-1, with 8 bases matching TRBD1. This TCR came from a human donor with classical Hodgkin lymphoma. The CDR3 nucleotides are TGTGCCAGCAGCTTGGTGGACAGGGTGTCCTACAATGAGCAGTTCTTC. Its protein product is CASSLVDRVSYNEQFF. The full variable domain, rest sourced from reference TRBV5-6 and TRBJ2-1, is DAGVTQSPTHLIKTRGQQVTLRCSPKSGHDTVSWYQQALGQGPQFIFQYYEEEERQRGNFPDRFSGHQFPNYSSELNVNALLLGDSALYLCASSLVDRVSYNEQFFGPGTRLTVL.